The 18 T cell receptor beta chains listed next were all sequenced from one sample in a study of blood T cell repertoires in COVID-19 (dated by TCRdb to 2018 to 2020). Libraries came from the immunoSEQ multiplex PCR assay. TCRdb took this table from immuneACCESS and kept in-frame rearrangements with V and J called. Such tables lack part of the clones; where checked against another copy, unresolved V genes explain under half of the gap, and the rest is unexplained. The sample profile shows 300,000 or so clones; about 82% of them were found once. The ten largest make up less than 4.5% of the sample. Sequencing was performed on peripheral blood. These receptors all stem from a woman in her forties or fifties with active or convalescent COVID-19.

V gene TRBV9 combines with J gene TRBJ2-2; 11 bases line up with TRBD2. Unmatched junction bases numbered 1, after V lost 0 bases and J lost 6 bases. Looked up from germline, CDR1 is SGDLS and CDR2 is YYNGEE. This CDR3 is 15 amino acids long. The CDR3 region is CASSVVAGGPGELFF. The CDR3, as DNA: TGTGCCAGCAGCGTAGTAGCGGGAGGGCCCGGGGAGCTGTTTTTT. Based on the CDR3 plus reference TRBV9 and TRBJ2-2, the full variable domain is DSGVTQTPKHLITATGQRVTLRCSPRSGDLSVYWYQQSLDQGLQFLIQYYNGEERAKGNILERFSAQQFPDLHSELNLSSLELGDSALYFCASSVVAGGPGELFFGEGSRLTVL.

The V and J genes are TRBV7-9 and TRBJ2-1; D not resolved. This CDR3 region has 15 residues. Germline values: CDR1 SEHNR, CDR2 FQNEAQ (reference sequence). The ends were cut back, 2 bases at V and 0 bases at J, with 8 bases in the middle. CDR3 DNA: TGTGCCAGCAGCTTAATGCGGAGCTCCTACAATGAGCAGTTCTTC. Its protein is CASSLMRSSYNEQFF.

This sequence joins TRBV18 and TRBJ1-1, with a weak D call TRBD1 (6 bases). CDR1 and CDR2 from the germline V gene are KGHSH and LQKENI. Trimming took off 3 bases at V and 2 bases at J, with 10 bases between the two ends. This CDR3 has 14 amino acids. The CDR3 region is CASSPDSLNTEAFF. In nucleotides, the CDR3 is TGTGCCAGCTCACCGGACAGCTTAAACACTGAAGCTTTCTTT.

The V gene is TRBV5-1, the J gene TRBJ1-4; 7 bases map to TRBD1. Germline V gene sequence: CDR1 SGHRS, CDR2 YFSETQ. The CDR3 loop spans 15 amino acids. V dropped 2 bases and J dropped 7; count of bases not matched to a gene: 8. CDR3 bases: TGCGCCAGCAGCTTAACCGGGACAGAGGGTGAAAAACTGTTTTTT. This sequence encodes CASSLTGTEGEKLFF. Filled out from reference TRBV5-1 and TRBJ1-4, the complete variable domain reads KAGVTQTPRYLIKTRGQQVTLSCSPISGHRSVSWYQQTPGQGLQFLFEYFSETQRNKGNFPGRFSGRQFSNSRSEMNVSTLELGDSALYLCASSLTGTEGEKLFFGSGTQLSVL.

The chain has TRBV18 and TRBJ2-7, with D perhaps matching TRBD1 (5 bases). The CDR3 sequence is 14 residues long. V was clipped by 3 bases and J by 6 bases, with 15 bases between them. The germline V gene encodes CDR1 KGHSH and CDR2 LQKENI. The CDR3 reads CASSPSKTGREQYF. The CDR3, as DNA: TGTGCCAGCTCACCTAGCAAAACAGGCCGCGAGCAGTACTTC.

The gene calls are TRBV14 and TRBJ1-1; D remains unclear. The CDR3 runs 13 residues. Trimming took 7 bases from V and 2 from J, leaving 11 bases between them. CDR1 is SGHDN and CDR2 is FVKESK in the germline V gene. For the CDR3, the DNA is TGTGCCAGCAACCGCGGGTTAAACACTGAAGCTTTCTTT. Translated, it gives CASNRGLNTEAFF. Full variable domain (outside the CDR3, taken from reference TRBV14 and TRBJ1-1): EAGVTQFPSHSVIEKGQTVTLRCDPISGHDNLYWYRRVMGKEIKFLLHFVKESKQDESGMPNNRFLAERTGGTYSTLKVQPAELEDSGVYFCASNRGLNTEAFFGQGTRLTVV.

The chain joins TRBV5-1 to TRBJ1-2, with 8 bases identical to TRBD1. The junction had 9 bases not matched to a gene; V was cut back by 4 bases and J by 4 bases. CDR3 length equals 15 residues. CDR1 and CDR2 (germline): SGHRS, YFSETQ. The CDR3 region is CASSPGTGGSYGYTF. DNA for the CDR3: TGCGCCAGCAGCCCTGGGACAGGTGGAAGCTATGGCTACACCTTC.

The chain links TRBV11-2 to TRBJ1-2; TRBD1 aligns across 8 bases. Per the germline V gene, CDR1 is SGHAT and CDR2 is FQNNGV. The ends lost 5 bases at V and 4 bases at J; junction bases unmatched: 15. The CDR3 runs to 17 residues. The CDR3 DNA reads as TGTGCCAGCAGCCTCTTTCGGAAACAGGGGGGAGTCTATGGCTACACCTTC. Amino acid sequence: CASSLFRKQGGVYGYTF.

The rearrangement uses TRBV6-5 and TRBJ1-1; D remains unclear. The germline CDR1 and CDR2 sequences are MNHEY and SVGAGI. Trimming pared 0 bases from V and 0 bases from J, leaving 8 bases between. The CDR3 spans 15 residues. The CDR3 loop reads CASSYSHPMNTEAFF. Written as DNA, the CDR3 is TGTGCCAGCAGTTACTCTCATCCCATGAACACTGAAGCTTTCTTT.

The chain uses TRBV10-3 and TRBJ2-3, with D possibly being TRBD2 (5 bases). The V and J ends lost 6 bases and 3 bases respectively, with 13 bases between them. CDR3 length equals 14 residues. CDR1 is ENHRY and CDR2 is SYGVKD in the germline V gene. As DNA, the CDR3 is TGTGCCATCAGGCCCCGGGGTAGTACAGATACGCAGTATTTT. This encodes CAIRPRGSTDTQYF.

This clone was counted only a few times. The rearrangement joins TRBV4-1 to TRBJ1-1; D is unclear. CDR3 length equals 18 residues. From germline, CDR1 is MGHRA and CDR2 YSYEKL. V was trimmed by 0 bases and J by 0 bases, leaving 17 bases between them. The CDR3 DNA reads TGCGCCAGCAGCCAAGAAGTGCCCCCCCTTCGGGTGAACACTGAAGCTTTCTTT. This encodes CASSQEVPPLRVNTEAFF.

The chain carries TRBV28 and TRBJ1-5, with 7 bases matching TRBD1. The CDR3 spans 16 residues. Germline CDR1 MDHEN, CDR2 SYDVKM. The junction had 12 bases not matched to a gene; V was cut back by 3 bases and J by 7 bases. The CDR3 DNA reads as TGTGCCAGCAGTTTTTTGGGCCCTGGAGGGGGCCAGCCCCAGCATTTT. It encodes CASSFLGPGGGQPQHF.

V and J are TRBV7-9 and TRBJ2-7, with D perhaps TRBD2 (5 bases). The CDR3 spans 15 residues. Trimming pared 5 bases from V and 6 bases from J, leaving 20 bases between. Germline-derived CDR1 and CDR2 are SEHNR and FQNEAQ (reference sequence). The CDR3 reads CASSPPLASRREQYF. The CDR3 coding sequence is TGTGCCAGCAGCCCCCCCCTAGCATCGAGGCGCGAGCAGTACTTC.

The chain's CDR3 is CASSQDQRYNSPLHF. CDR3 DNA sequence: TGTGCCAGCAGCCAAGATCAACGGTATAATTCACCCCTCCACTTT. The chain joins TRBV4-2 to TRBJ1-6; D is unresolved. This CDR3 contains 15 residues. The germline gives CDR1 LGHNA, CDR2 YNFKEQ. Trimming took off 0 bases at V and 4 bases at J, with 7 bases between the two ends.

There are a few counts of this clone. CDR3 sequence: CASTFSGTSGTYEQYF. CDR3 nucleotides: TGTGCCAGCACTTTCTCCGGGACTAGCGGAACTTACGAGCAGTACTTC. The chain links TRBV27 to TRBJ2-7, with TRBD2 matching 11 bases. The CDR3 contains 16 residues. With 7 bases clipped from V and 4 bases from J, the junction kept 12 bases outside the gene matches. The germline CDR1 and CDR2 sequences are MNHEY and SMNVEV (reference sequence).

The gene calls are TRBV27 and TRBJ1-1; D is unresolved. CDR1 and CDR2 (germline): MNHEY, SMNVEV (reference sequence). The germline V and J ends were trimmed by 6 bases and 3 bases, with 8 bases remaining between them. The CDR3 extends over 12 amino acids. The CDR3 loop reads CASRAGYTEAFF. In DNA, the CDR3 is TGTGCCAGCAGGGCGGGATACACTGAAGCTTTCTTT.

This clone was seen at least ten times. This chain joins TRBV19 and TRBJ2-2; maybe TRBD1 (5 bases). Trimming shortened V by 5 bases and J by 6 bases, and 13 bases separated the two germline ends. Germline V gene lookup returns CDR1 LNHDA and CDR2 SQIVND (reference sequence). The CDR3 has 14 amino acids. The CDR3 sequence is CASSPFLGPGELFF. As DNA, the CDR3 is TGTGCCAGTAGTCCTTTTTTGGGGCCCGGGGAGCTGTTTTTT.

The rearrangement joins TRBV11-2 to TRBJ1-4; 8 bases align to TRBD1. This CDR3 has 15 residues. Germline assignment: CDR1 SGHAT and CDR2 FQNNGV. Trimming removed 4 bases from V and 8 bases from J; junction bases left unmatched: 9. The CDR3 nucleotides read TGTGCCAGCAGCTCCTGGACAGGGAGAGGCGAAAAACTGTTTTTT. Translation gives CASSSWTGRGEKLFF. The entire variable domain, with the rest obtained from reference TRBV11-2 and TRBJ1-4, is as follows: EAGVAQSPRYKIIEKRQSVAFWCNPISGHATLYWYQQILGQGPKLLIQFQNNGVVDDSQLPKDRFSAERLKGVDSTLKIQPAKLEDSAVYLCASSSWTGRGEKLFFGSGTQLSVL.